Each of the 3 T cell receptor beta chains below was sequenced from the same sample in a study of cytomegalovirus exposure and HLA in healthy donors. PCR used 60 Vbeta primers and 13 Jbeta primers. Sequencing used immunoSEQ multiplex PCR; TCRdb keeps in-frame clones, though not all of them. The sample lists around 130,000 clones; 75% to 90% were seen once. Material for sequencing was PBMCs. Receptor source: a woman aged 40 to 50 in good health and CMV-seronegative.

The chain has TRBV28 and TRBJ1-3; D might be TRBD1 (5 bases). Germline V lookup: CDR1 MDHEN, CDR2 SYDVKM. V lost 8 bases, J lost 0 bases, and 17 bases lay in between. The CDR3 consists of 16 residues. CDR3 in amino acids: CASRPMPGFSGNTIYF. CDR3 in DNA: TGTGCCAGCCGGCCCATGCCAGGGTTCTCTGGAAACACCATATATTTT.

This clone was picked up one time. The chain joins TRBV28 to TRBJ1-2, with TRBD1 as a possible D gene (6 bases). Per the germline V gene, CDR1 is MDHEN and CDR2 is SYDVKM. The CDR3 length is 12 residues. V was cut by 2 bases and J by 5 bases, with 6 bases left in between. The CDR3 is CASSLQGYGYTF. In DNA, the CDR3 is TGTGCCAGCAGTTTACAGGGGTATGGCTACACCTTC.

The DNA of the CDR3 is TGTGCCAGCAGTTCGACTAGCGGGGCCTCCTACGAGCAGTACTTC. Its translation is CASSSTSGASYEQYF. The chain recombines TRBV6-6 with TRBJ2-7; TRBD2 matches 11 bases. This CDR3 region has 15 residues. Germline V CDR1 and CDR2: MNHNY, SVGAGI (reference sequence). V shed 4 bases, J shed 0 bases, and the junction held 2 bases outside the gene matches.